This T cell receptor (beta chain) was recorded in a study of shared clonotypes between healthy human individuals. Across the whole study: Each donor's CD8 memory used one plate, CD8 naive two, each CD4 subset three.

The study separated CD4+ cells into CD45RA+ naive and CD45RA-negative memory subsets. In the case of this clone: What it recognizes is unknown. This CDR3 is also generated by other DNA sequences in the sample.

Regarding the study as a whole: An effect of sequencing depth on clonotype sharing among donors was expected.

Clones were sequenced by immunoSEQ multiplex PCR, and TCRdb holds only the in-frame ones, with some missing. The table includes a few million clones, 80% to 95% detected once. This CDR3 is 14 amino acids long. Germline V gives CDR1 MNHNS, CDR2 SASEGT. Trimming stripped 0 bases from V and 2 bases from J, with 8 bases between. The sequenced material came from naive CD4+ T cells from PBMCs. Subset defined: CD45RA+ positively selected. The chain carries TRBV6-1 and TRBJ2-7; no reliable D call. This clonotype originated in a young man in good health. Some clones in this sample may be carry-over from other donors' samples. Here the CDR3 reads CASSEAGPAYEQYF. CDR3 in DNA: TGTGCCAGCAGTGAAGCAGGCCCAGCCTACGAGCAGTACTTC.